Following are 26 T cell receptor beta chains from one sample sequenced in a study of PD-1 blockade in classical Hodgkin lymphoma. The patients all showed relapse after autologous stem cell transplantation, while their brentuximab vedotin exposure varied. The assay was immunoSEQ multiplex PCR, and TCRdb's table has in-frame clones only and misses some. The data hold about 24,000 clones, with 80% observed a single time. The source material was peripheral blood mononuclear cells (PBMCs), sampled at baseline. These receptor sequences come from a human donor with classical Hodgkin lymphoma.

The J gene is TRBJ1-3, the V gene TRBV19, with D unresolved. The CDR3 is made up of 16 amino acids. Trimming took 5 bases from V and 0 from J, leaving 14 bases between them. CDR1 is LNHDA and CDR2 is SQIVND in the germline V gene (reference sequence). The CDR3 region is CASSPDPGISGNTIYF. In DNA form, the CDR3 reads TGTGCCAGTAGTCCCGACCCCGGGATCTCTGGAAACACCATATATTTT.

V usage is TRBV28 and J usage is TRBJ1-2, with D perhaps TRBD1 (6 bases). Germline V gene sequence: CDR1 MDHEN, CDR2 SYDVKM. There are 13 residues in the CDR3. Trimming took off 5 bases at V and 4 bases at J, with 11 bases between the two ends. The CDR3 region has the DNA TGTGCCAGCAGTCGCGGACAGCTCTATGGCTACACCTTC. Its protein is CASSRGQLYGYTF.

The chain uses TRBV9 and TRBJ2-2, with 8 bases fitting TRBD1. Germline assignment: CDR1 SGDLS and CDR2 YYNGEE. Trimming took 4 bases from V and 3 from J; bases not matched to a gene: 5. CDR3 length equals 15 residues. The CDR3 nucleotides are TGTGCCAGCAGCTCGACAGGGGCGCACACCGGGGAGCTGTTTTTT. Protein: CASSSTGAHTGELFF.

V gene TRBV10-3 combines with J gene TRBJ2-1, with D tentatively TRBD1 or TRBD2 (6 bases each). V was clipped by 0 bases and J by 4 bases, with 10 bases between them. The CDR3 consists of 15 residues. CDR1 and CDR2 from the germline V gene are ENHRY and SYGVKD. CDR3 DNA: TGTGCCATCAGTGAGTCAACGGGGGCTTACAATGAGCAGTTCTTC. Translating it yields CAISESTGAYNEQFF.

V gene TRBV4-2 combines with J gene TRBJ2-3; 15 nucleotides match TRBD2. CDR1 is LGHNA, CDR2 YNFKEQ, per germline. The CDR3 runs 17 residues. J gave up 3 bases and V 3 bases, and 4 bases lay outside the gene matches. The chain's CDR3 is CASSQIGTSGGTDTQYF. Written as DNA, the CDR3 is TGTGCCAGCAGCCAGATAGGGACTAGCGGGGGGACAGATACGCAGTATTTT.

The J gene is TRBJ2-5, the V gene TRBV7-2; D uncertain. This CDR3 comprises 17 residues. Germline CDR1 is SGHTA and CDR2 is FQGNSA. Between the trimmed V and J ends, which lost 4 bases and 2 bases, there was a span of 20 bases. CDR3 amino acids: CASSSLQRRVPQETQYF. The CDR3 DNA follows: TGTGCCAGCAGCTCCTTGCAAAGAAGGGTACCACAAGAGACCCAGTACTTC.

The chain links TRBV6-1 to TRBJ2-1; D not certain. Trimming removed 1 base from V and 4 bases from J, with 14 bases in between. Germline values: CDR1 MNHNS, CDR2 SASEGT. The CDR3 is 16 residues long. The CDR3 here is CASSEDGFMGYNEQFF. CDR3 in DNA: TGTGCCAGCAGTGAAGATGGTTTCATGGGGTACAATGAGCAGTTCTTC.

The count of this clone is one. The CDR3 nucleotides are TGTGCCATCAGTGAGTCTGCTGACCTCCCCTCGGTGGATACGCAGTATTTT. The encoded protein is CAISESADLPSVDTQYF. This sequence joins TRBV10-3 and TRBJ2-3; no definite D call. The CDR3 sequence is 17 residues long. Trimming cost V 0 bases and J 6 bases, with 19 bases left between them. Germline CDR1 is ENHRY and CDR2 is SYGVKD.

This clone occurred a few times. The chain uses TRBV5-1 and TRBJ1-1; D is undetermined. Germline assignment: CDR1 SGHRS and CDR2 YFSETQ. CDR3 size: 11 residues. Between the trimmed V and J ends, which lost 2 bases and 9 bases, there was a span of 8 bases. The CDR3 coding sequence is TGCGCCAGCAGCTTCGAGGAGAAAGCTTTCTTT. Protein: CASSFEEKAFF.

The chain employs TRBV7-2 and TRBJ1-2; D remains unclear. Trimming took off 6 bases at V and 3 bases at J, with 14 bases between the two ends. The CDR3 has 14 amino acids. Germline CDR1 is SGHTA and CDR2 is FQGNSA. The CDR3 loop reads CASSHQSGDYGYTF. The CDR3 nucleotides read TGTGCCAGCAGTCACCAGTCTGGAGACTATGGCTACACCTTC.

V gene TRBV7-3 combines with J gene TRBJ1-2, with a tentative D call TRBD1 (5 bases). Germline V lookup: CDR1 SGHTA, CDR2 FQGTGA. This CDR3 has 14 residues. V lost 2 bases and J lost 8, with 15 bases in between. The DNA of the CDR3 is TGTGCCAGCAGCTTAGGGTGGCAGGGAGACGGCTACACCTTC. Translation: CASSLGWQGDGYTF.

The chain joins TRBV5-6 to TRBJ1-6; 8 bases agree with TRBD1. Germline V CDR1 and CDR2: SGHDT, YYEEEE. The CDR3 totals 16 residues. The trim removed 2 bases at V and 6 bases at J, leaving 7 bases unmatched. CDR3 DNA: TGTGCCAGCAGCTTCGGGACAGGATCGGTTAATTCACCCCTCCACTTT. This translates into CASSFGTGSVNSPLHF.

This chain connects TRBV6-5 to TRBJ1-5; no firm D call. From germline, CDR1 is MNHEY and CDR2 SVGAGI. V was shortened by 3 bases and J by 5 bases, with 11 bases between the two germline ends. CDR3 length equals 14 residues. CDR3 sequence reads: CASSYGDKDQPQHF. CDR3 in DNA: TGTGCCAGCAGTTATGGAGACAAAGATCAGCCCCAGCATTTT.

The chain carries TRBV5-6 and TRBJ1-4; D might be TRBD1 (5 bases). CDR1 is SGHDT and CDR2 is YYEEEE in the germline V gene. The CDR3 is made up of 17 amino acids. V lost 1 base, J lost 7 bases, and 20 bases lay in between. Written as DNA, the CDR3 is TGTGCCAGCAGCTTGCGTATACACCCAGCAGGGATTGAAAAACTGTTTTTT. It specifies CASSLRIHPAGIEKLFF.

V is TRBV19 and J is TRBJ2-2; 15 bases match TRBD2. The CDR3 spans 14 residues. The germline gives CDR1 LNHDA, CDR2 SQIVND (reference sequence). Losses at the gene ends were 10 bases for V and 6 bases for J; bases not matched to a gene: 3. The CDR3 DNA reads TGTGCCACCAGGACTAGCGGGGGGGCCGGGGAGCTGTTTTTT. It yields the protein CATRTSGGAGELFF. The full variable domain, its missing parts supplied by reference TRBV19 and TRBJ2-2, is DGGITQSPKYLFRKEGQNVTLSCEQNLNHDAMYWYRQDPGQGLRLIYYSQIVNDFQKGDIAEGYSVSREKKESFPLTVTSAQKNPTAFYLCATRTSGGAGELFFGEGSRLTVL.

CDR3 bases: TGCGCCAGCAGCCAAGATCTGGCAGTCAGCTATGGCTACACCTTC. As protein: CASSQDLAVSYGYTF. V is TRBV4-3 and J is TRBJ1-2; no reliable D call. Trimming pared 0 bases from V and 4 bases from J, leaving 12 bases between. Germline assignment: CDR1 LGHNA and CDR2 YSLEER. The CDR3 covers 15 residues.

The chain combines TRBV2 with TRBJ1-2; 10 bases are shared with TRBD1. The V gene end was trimmed by 8 bases and the J gene end by 7 bases; junction bases not matched to a gene: 7. From germline, CDR1 is SNHLY and CDR2 FYNNEI. This CDR3 spans 13 amino acids. The CDR3 bases are TGTGCCAGCGCCAGGGACAGGGGATTTGGCTACACCTTC. Translation: CASARDRGFGYTF.

The chain joins TRBV5-5 to TRBJ1-4, with a tentative D call TRBD1 (6 bases). The V and J ends lost 4 bases and 0 bases respectively, with 13 bases between them. CDR3 length: 16 residues. Germline-derived CDR1 and CDR2 are SGHKS and YYEKEE (reference sequence). The DNA for the CDR3 is TGTGCCAGCAGCAGAACAGGGCTTACAACTAATGAAAAACTGTTTTTT. Protein: CASSRTGLTTNEKLFF.

J is TRBJ2-2 and V is TRBV5-1; D remains ambiguous. The CDR3 is 16 amino acids. With 4 bases removed from V and 5 bases from J, the gap between germline ends came to 18 bases. Germline CDR1 and CDR2: SGHRS and YFSETQ. The DNA for the CDR3 is TGCGCCAGCAGCCCCGGTTCTCTCTTGGGGACCGGGGAGCTGTTTTTT. This gives the protein CASSPGSLLGTGELFF.

The rearrangement uses TRBV19 and TRBJ2-1, with no clear D. The length of the CDR3 is 17 residues. V gave up 0 bases and J gave up 0 bases, with 12 bases separating them. Germline assignment: CDR1 LNHDA and CDR2 SQIVND (reference sequence). CDR3: CASSIDSHPSSYNEQFF. DNA for the CDR3: TGTGCCAGTAGTATAGATAGTCACCCGAGCTCCTACAATGAGCAGTTCTTC.

The chain has TRBV4-3 and TRBJ2-2; D gene uncertain. Looked up from germline, CDR1 is LGHNA and CDR2 is YSLEER. The CDR3 extends over 14 amino acids. V shed 0 bases and J shed 5 bases, with 7 bases lying between them. The CDR3 DNA follows: TGCGCCAGCAGCCAAGATCAGTTAACCGGGGAGCTGTTTTTT. Translation: CASSQDQLTGELFF.

The rearrangement links TRBV6-5 to TRBJ1-3; no clear D gene. CDR1 and CDR2 from the germline V gene are MNHEY and SVGAGI. V dropped 6 bases and J dropped 4 bases, with 10 bases sitting between them. The CDR3 is 13 residues long. The CDR3 coding sequence is TGTGCCAGCAGCCAGTCAGCAGGAAACACCATATATTTT. Translating it yields CASSQSAGNTIYF.

V gene TRBV11-2 combines with J gene TRBJ1-1; 9 bases are a match to TRBD1. Trimming removed 4 bases from V and 5 bases from J; junction bases left unmatched: 17. This CDR3 is built from 18 residues. CDR1 is SGHAT and CDR2 is FQNNGV in the germline V gene. The CDR3 is CASSSLTPRGQGWTEAFF. Here the CDR3 DNA reads TGTGCCAGCAGCTCCCTAACGCCCCGAGGACAGGGGTGGACTGAAGCTTTCTTT.

The chain links TRBV6-5 to TRBJ2-3; unclear D gene. V lost 7 bases to trimming and J lost 0 bases, with 8 bases between them. The CDR3 runs 13 residues. CDR1 and CDR2 (germline): MNHEY, SVGAGI. CDR3 in amino acids: CASTKESTDTQYF. Here the CDR3 DNA reads TGTGCCAGCACCAAAGAAAGCACAGATACGCAGTATTTT.

The CDR3 DNA follows: TGCGCCAGCAGTGATAGGCAGGGGGCGTACTATGGCTACACCTTC. Its protein is CASSDRQGAYYGYTF. The rearrangement links TRBV10-2 to TRBJ1-2, with TRBD1 matching over 8 bases. The CDR3 consists of 15 residues. With 3 bases clipped from V and 3 bases from J, the junction kept 6 bases outside the gene matches. The V gene's germline CDR1 is WSHSY and CDR2 SAAADI.

In its sample, this clone was seen once. This chain uses TRBV11-2 with TRBJ2-5, with 10 bases lining up with TRBD1. This CDR3 has 18 residues. Germline assignment: CDR1 SGHAT and CDR2 FQNNGV. The V gene end was trimmed by 5 bases and the J gene end by 4 bases; junction bases not matched to a gene: 16. The CDR3 sequence: CASSRRINRDRGGETQYF. CDR3 DNA sequence: TGTGCCAGCAGCAGAAGAATAAACCGGGACAGGGGTGGAGAGACCCAGTACTTC. The whole variable domain, filled in from reference TRBV11-2 and TRBJ2-5, reads EAGVAQSPRYKIIEKRQSVAFWCNPISGHATLYWYQQILGQGPKLLIQFQNNGVVDDSQLPKDRFSAERLKGVDSTLKIQPAKLEDSAVYLCASSRRINRDRGGETQYFGPGTRLLVL.